This T cell receptor (beta chain) was captured by sequencing in a study of blood T cells in healthy people across ages. Per germline, CDR1 SGDLS and CDR2 YYNGEE. V was clipped by 4 bases and J by 8 bases; unmatched bases: 12. There are 15 residues in the CDR3. The second PCR ran roughly 6 to 11 cycles with a sample-barcoded 5' primer and J-beta primers. TCRdb re-called the 5' RACE reads through MiXCR, storing one row per CDR3 protein. Counted here are roughly 1 million distinct CDR3 sequences, 25% occurring once; the ten biggest clones make up about 0.72%. This clonotype showed up just a few times. These sequences were also reported in another study, on T cells of mothers and their children.

The clonotype was recovered from a girl aged 2 to 10 in good health. Sequenced input: blood. The genes are TRBV9 and TRBJ1-2, with 9 bases that match TRBD1. CDR3 in amino acids: CASSPPRTGERGYTF. The CDR3 region has the DNA TGTGCCAGCAGCCCACCTAGGACAGGGGAACGAGGCTACACCTTC. The full variable domain, with the rest looked up from reference TRBV9 and TRBJ1-2, is DSGVTQTPKHLITATGQRVTLRCSPRSGDLSVYWYQQSLDQGLQFLIQYYNGEERAKGNILERFSAQQFPDLHSELNLSSLELGDSALYFCASSPPRTGERGYTFGSGTRLTVV.